These 4 T cell receptor beta chains share one sample of origin, sequenced in a study of CD8 T cells in Susac syndrome. cDNA came from about 0.5 to 1 ug RNA primed by random hexamers. TCRdb independently ran MiXCR on the immunoSEQ multiplex PCR reads; one entry per CDR3 protein. The sample records about 150,000 distinct CDR3 sequences, roughly 95% being singletons. Sample: CD8+ T cells from PBMCs. The receptor source for this set is a human donor with multiple sclerosis.

V and J are TRBV4-1 and TRBJ2-4, with D perhaps TRBD2 (6 bases). The V and J ends lost 2 bases and 4 bases respectively, with 6 bases between them. This CDR3 has 13 residues. From germline, CDR1 is MGHRA and CDR2 YSYEKL. As DNA, the CDR3 is TGCGCCAGCAGCCAACGGGGGAAAAACATTCAGTACTTC. Amino acids: CASSQRGKNIQYF.

For this clonotype: Mismatch with germline at one junction end may stem from a read error. This chain connects TRBV2 to TRBJ2-5, with a possible D match to TRBD1 (7 bases). Germline V gene sequence: CDR1 SNHLY, CDR2 FYNNEI. CDR3 length equals 13 residues. CDR3 DNA sequence: TGTGCCCGCAGGGGGGACAGCGAAGAGACCCAGTACTTC. This encodes CARRGDSEETQYF.

This chain links TRBV9 with TRBJ1-1, with D possibly matching TRBD1 (6 bases). Germline V gene sequence: CDR1 SGDLS, CDR2 YYNGEE. With 4 bases removed from V and 0 bases from J, the gap between germline ends came to 19 bases. This CDR3 is built from 17 residues. In DNA form, the CDR3 reads TGTGCCAGCAGCCCCTCGGGGACAACCGGGGTGAACACTGAAGCTTTCTTT. Amino acid sequence: CASSPSGTTGVNTEAFF.

The CDR3 coding sequence is TGTGCCTGGACTCCTAGCGGGGGGTCCCAAGAGACCCAGTACTTC. It specifies CAWTPSGGSQETQYF. The rearrangement links TRBV30 to TRBJ2-5; 11 bases match TRBD2. Losses at the gene ends were 4 bases for V and 1 base for J; bases not matched to a gene: 5. The V gene's germline CDR1 is GTSNPN and CDR2 SVGIG (reference sequence). CDR3 size: 15 residues.